This T cell receptor beta chain was profiled in a study of T cells after yellow fever vaccination. CDR1 and CDR2 (germline): SGHVS, FNYEAQ. V was clipped by 1 base and J by 8 bases, with 8 bases between them. This CDR3 has 13 residues. TCRdb called the 5' RACE reads again in MiXCR, with one record for every CDR3 protein. The table shows a few hundred thousand distinct CDR3 sequences, with around 3.6% occurring only once. The study's findings and limits: Most primary-vaccination clones reappeared after the booster (approximately 95% CD4, about 88% CD8).

This clonotype was observed a few times. What it recognizes is unknown. The chain links TRBV7-6 to TRBJ1-4; D remains ambiguous. The TCR comes from a man younger than 35 who received the YFV17D yellow fever vaccine. This specimen consisted of PBMCs, obtained on the day of the yellow fever booster vaccination. The CDR3 region has the DNA TGTGCCAGCAGCTTAGGGGTCAGCGAAAAACTGTTTTTT. This encodes CASSLGVSEKLFF.